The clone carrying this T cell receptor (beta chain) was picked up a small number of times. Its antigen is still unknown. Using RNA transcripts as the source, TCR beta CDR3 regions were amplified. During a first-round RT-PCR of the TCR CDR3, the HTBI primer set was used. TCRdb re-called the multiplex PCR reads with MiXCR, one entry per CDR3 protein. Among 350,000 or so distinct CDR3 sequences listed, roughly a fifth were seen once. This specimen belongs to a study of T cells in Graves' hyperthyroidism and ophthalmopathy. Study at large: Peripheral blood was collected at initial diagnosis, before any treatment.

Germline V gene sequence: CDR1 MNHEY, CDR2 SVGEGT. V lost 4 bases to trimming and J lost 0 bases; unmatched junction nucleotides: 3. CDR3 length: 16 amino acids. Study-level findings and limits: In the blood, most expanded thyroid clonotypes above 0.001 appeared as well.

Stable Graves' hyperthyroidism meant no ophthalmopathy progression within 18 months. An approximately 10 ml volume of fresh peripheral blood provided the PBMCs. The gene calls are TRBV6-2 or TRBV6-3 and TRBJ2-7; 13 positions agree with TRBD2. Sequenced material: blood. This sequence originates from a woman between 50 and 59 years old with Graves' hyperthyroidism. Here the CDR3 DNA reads TGTGCCAGCAGTTCTGGGACTAGCGGGGACTCCTACGAGCAGTACTTC. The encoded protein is CASSSGTSGDSYEQYF.